This is a list of T cell receptor beta chains from one sample in a study of sequential checkpoint blockade in melanoma. TCRdb keeps only in-frame clones here, not all; method: immunoSEQ multiplex PCR. This repertoire shows about 20,000 clones, 65% to 90% found once; its top ten account for around 30%. The sample here was CD8+ T cells sorted from blood (inferred from file names), taken from a patient given nivolumab and ipilimumab in sequence. These receptors were taken from a human donor with melanoma. Each CDR3 is given with its conserved first and last residue. D genes are given only for firm matches. Only part of the rows carry a size: once, few, many, or a class if the clone is expanded.

abundance	v_gene	d_gene	j_gene	CDR3aa	CDR3nt
-	TRBV5-1	TRBD2	TRBJ2-7	CASSWEGPPYEQYF	TGCGCCAGCAGCTGGGAGGGGCCCCCCTACGAGCAGTACTTC
-	TRBV7-9	TRBD1	TRBJ2-7	CASSPGQGAYEQYF	TGTGCCAGCAGCCCGGGACAGGGGGCTTACGAGCAGTACTTC
-	TRBV27	TRBD1	TRBJ2-7	CASSLGYRGSYEQYF	TGTGCCAGCAGTTTAGGGTACAGGGGGAGTTACGAGCAGTACTTC
few	TRBV6-6	-	TRBJ1-2	CASSYQGGYTF	TGTGCCAGCAGTTACCAGGGGGGCTACACCTTC
-	TRBV25-1	-	TRBJ1-4	CASSEGASTNEKLFF	TGTGCCAGCAGTGAGGGGGCCTCTACTAATGAAAAACTGTTTTTT
-	TRBV19	-	TRBJ1-5	CASAEVSNQPQHF	TGTGCCAGTGCGGAGGTTAGCAATCAGCCCCAGCATTTT
-	TRBV4-3	TRBD1	TRBJ1-2	CASSQEGQAYYGYTF	TGCGCCAGCAGCCAAGAGGGACAGGCCTACTATGGCTACACCTTC
-	TRBV28	TRBD1	TRBJ1-2	CASSTGTGGLYGYTF	TGTGCCAGCAGCACCGGGACAGGGGGCCTCTATGGCTACACCTTC
-	TRBV6-5	-	TRBJ1-2	CASSSSLQGIYGYTF	TGTGCCAGCAGTTCATCTCTACAGGGAATCTATGGCTACACCTTC
-	TRBV12-2	-	TRBJ2-3	CASRAGLAGTQYF	TGTGCAAGTCGCGCCGGACTAGCGGGGACGCAGTATTTT
-	TRBV5-4	-	TRBJ2-7	CASSVGTHYEQYF	TGTGCCAGCAGCGTCGGGACTCACTACGAGCAGTACTTC
-	TRBV28	-	TRBJ1-1	CASTTPQGRNTEAFF	TGTGCCAGCACCACCCCCCAGGGTAGGAACACTGAAGCTTTCTTT
-	TRBV28	TRBD1	TRBJ2-4	CASSTSGQGPAKNIQYF	TGTGCCAGCAGCACCTCGGGACAGGGTCCAGCCAAAAACATTCAGTACTTC
-	TRBV7-9	-	TRBJ1-2	CASSHLGEGLELYGYTF	TGTGCCAGCAGCCATCTAGGAGAGGGCTTAGAACTCTATGGCTACACCTTC
once	TRBV9	TRBD2	TRBJ2-2	CASSALAGRYTGELFF	TGTGCCAGCAGCGCCCTAGCGGGGAGGTACACCGGGGAGCTGTTTTTT
large	TRBV5-4	TRBD2	TRBJ2-2	CASSSSGGVAGELFF	TGTGCCAGCAGCTCTAGCGGGGGGGTTGCCGGGGAGCTGTTTTTT
-	TRBV6-1	-	TRBJ1-2	CASRAYGYTF	TGTGCCAGCAGGGCCTATGGCTACACCTTC
-	TRBV4-3	-	TRBJ1-1	CASSQEQLNTEAFF	TGCGCCAGCAGCCAAGAACAGTTGAACACTGAAGCTTTCTTT
-	TRBV4-2	TRBD2	TRBJ2-3	CASSQVGEGMTDTQYF	TGTGCCAGCAGCCAAGTTGGGGAGGGAATGACAGATACGCAGTATTTT
-	TRBV27	TRBD1	TRBJ2-7	CASSPRTGSSYEQYF	TGTGCCAGCAGTCCCCGGACAGGGAGCTCCTACGAGCAGTACTTC
few	TRBV6-4	TRBD1	TRBJ2-3	CASSVSAGGSDTQYF	TGTGCCAGCAGTGTGTCGGCAGGGGGCTCAGATACGCAGTATTTT
-	TRBV29-1	TRBD2	TRBJ2-1	CSVEFSGGSSSYNEQFF	TGCAGCGTTGAATTTAGCGGGGGATCTAGCTCCTACAATGAGCAGTTCTTC
once	TRBV10-1	-	TRBJ2-1	CASSLSVSSYNEQFF	TGCGCCAGCAGTCTCAGCGTGAGCTCCTACAATGAGCAGTTCTTC
once	TRBV27	TRBD2	TRBJ2-7	CASSFLLSSAGVGEQYF	TGTGCCAGCAGTTTTCTTTTAAGCTCAGCGGGAGTGGGTGAGCAGTACTTC
-	TRBV7-6	-	TRBJ2-7	CASSLAGQGYEQYF	TGTGCCAGCAGCTTGGCAGGCCAGGGTTACGAGCAGTACTTC
-	TRBV28	TRBD2	TRBJ2-7	CASRTGTSVRYEQYF	TGTGCCAGCAGGACCGGGACTAGTGTTAGGTACGAGCAGTACTTC
-	TRBV15	TRBD2	TRBJ2-5	CATSRVRGGPLETQYF	TGTGCCACCAGCAGAGTTCGCGGGGGGCCGTTGGAGACCCAGTACTTC
-	TRBV5-1	-	TRBJ1-5	CASSFRVSNQPQHF	TGCGCCAGCAGCTTCAGGGTTAGCAATCAGCCCCAGCATTTT
once	TRBV27	TRBD1	TRBJ2-7	CASSPGQSYEQYF	TGTGCCAGCAGTCCGGGACAGTCCTACGAGCAGTACTTC
few	TRBV9	-	TRBJ1-2	CASSVGPSLGGDGYTF	TGTGCCAGCAGCGTAGGACCGTCGCTCGGGGGGGACGGCTACACCTTC
-	TRBV13	-	TRBJ2-1	CASSPGTNVLGEQFF	TGTGCCAGCAGCCCGGGGACAAACGTCTTGGGTGAGCAGTTCTTC
-	TRBV19	-	TRBJ1-5	CASSIGAGNQPQHF	TGTGCCAGTAGTATAGGGGCAGGGAATCAGCCCCAGCATTTT
-	TRBV27	-	TRBJ2-7	CASSPGDPYEQYF	TGTGCCAGCTCCCCGGGGGACCCCTACGAGCAGTACTTC
few	TRBV27	TRBD2	TRBJ2-1	CASGGGIGRMSSYNEQFF	TGTGCCAGCGGCGGGGGGATAGGACGGATGAGCTCCTACAATGAGCAGTTCTTC
-	TRBV4-1	-	TRBJ1-5	CASSQDRVGNQPQHF	TGCGCCAGCAGCCAAGACAGGGTAGGGAATCAGCCCCAGCATTTT
once	TRBV4-3	TRBD2	TRBJ2-7	CASSEGLAGGPSSYEQYF	TGCGCCAGCAGCGAGGGACTAGCGGGGGGCCCGAGCTCCTACGAGCAGTACTTC
-	TRBV9	-	TRBJ2-3	CASSVGGSTDTQYF	TGTGCCAGCAGCGTAGGCGGTAGCACAGATACGCAGTATTTT
-	TRBV5-6	TRBD2	TRBJ2-2	CASSLGLAGVAGELFF	TGTGCCAGCAGCTTGGGACTAGCGGGAGTCGCCGGGGAGCTGTTTTTT
-	TRBV27	-	TRBJ2-7	CASSPTAGHYEQYF	TGTGCCAGCAGTCCGACGGCGGGTCACTACGAGCAGTACTTC
-	TRBV15	TRBD1	TRBJ2-3	CATQGDVADTQYF	TGTGCCACTCAGGGGGACGTAGCAGATACGCAGTATTTT
-	TRBV11-2	TRBD1	TRBJ2-5	CASSSRGRMETQYF	TGTGCCAGCAGCTCCAGGGGGCGCATGGAGACCCAGTACTTC
-	TRBV9	-	TRBJ2-5	CASSVGPSETQYF	TGTGCCAGCAGCGTAGGGCCCTCGGAGACCCAGTACTTC
hyperexpanded	TRBV19	TRBD2	TRBJ2-7	CASSTLTSGLLYEQYF	TGTGCCAGTAGTACTCTGACTAGCGGGTTACTCTACGAGCAGTACTTC
-	TRBV27	-	TRBJ1-2	CASSLSVWGGENGYTF	TGTGCCAGCAGTTTATCAGTGTGGGGGGGGGAGAATGGCTACACCTTC
-	TRBV9	TRBD1	TRBJ2-7	CASSASPGTGLHEQYF	TGTGCCAGCAGCGCTTCCCCCGGGACAGGGTTACACGAGCAGTACTTC
-	TRBV2	-	TRBJ2-1	CASSEVGDGGPYNEQFF	TGTGCCAGCAGTGAAGTGGGGGACGGGGGACCATACAATGAGCAGTTCTTC
-	TRBV2	TRBD1	TRBJ2-7	CASSEDRVGYYEQYF	TGTGCCAGCAGTGAGGACAGGGTGGGGTACTACGAGCAGTACTTC
-	TRBV4-3	TRBD1	TRBJ2-1	CASSPGTGLYNEQFF	TGCGCCAGCAGCCCCGGGACAGGCCTGTACAATGAGCAGTTCTTC
-	TRBV7-2	-	TRBJ2-5	CASSAYLAAQETQYF	TGTGCCAGCAGCGCCTATTTGGCGGCCCAAGAGACCCAGTACTTC